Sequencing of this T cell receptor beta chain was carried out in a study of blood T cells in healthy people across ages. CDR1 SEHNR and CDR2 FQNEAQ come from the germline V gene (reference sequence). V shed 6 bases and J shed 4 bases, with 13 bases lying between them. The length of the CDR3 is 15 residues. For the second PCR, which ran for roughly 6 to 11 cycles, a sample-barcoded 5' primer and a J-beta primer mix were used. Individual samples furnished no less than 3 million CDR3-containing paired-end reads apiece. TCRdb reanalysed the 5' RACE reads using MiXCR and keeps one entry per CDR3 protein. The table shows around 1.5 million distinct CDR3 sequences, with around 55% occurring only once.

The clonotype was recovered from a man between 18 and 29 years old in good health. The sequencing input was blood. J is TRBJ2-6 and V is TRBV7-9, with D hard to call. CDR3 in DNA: TGTGCCAGCAGTCCCGCTGCCCACGGGGCCAACGTCCTGACTTTC. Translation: CASSPAAHGANVLTF.